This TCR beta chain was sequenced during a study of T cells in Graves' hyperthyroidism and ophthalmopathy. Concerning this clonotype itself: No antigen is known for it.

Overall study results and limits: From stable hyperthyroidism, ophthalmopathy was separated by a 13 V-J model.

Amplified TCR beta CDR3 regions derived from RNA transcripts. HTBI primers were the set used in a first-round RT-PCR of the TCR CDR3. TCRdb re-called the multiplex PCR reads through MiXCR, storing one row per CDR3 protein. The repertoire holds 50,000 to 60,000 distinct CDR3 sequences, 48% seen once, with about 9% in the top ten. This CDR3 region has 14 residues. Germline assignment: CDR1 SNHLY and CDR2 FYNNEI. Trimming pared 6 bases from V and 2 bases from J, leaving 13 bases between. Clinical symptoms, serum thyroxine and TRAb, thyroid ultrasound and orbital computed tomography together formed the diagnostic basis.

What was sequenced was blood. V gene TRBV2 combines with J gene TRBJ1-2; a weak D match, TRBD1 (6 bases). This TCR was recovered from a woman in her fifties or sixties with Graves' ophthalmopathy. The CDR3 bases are TGTGCCAGCAGAGATTGGACAGCAAACTATGGCTACACCTTC. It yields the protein CASRDWTANYGYTF.